This TCR beta chain is drawn from a study of control samples from healthy donors and cancer patients. Some clones are missing from TCRdb's copy, which holds only in-frame ones; the method was immunoSEQ multiplex PCR. The table includes 150,000 or so clones, approximately 96% detected once. Unmatched junction bases numbered 11, after V lost 3 bases and J lost 1 base. This CDR3 is 18 amino acids long. The germline V gene has CDR1 KGHSH and CDR2 LQKENI. The sample consisted of blood. The chain combines TRBV18 with TRBJ2-2; 7 bases agree with TRBD1. This TCR came from a man aged 35 to 55 in good health. The CDR3 loop is CASSPPVTGTVNTGELFF. CDR3 DNA sequence: TGTGCCAGCTCACCTCCGGTTACCGGGACAGTGAACACCGGGGAGCTGTTTTTT.